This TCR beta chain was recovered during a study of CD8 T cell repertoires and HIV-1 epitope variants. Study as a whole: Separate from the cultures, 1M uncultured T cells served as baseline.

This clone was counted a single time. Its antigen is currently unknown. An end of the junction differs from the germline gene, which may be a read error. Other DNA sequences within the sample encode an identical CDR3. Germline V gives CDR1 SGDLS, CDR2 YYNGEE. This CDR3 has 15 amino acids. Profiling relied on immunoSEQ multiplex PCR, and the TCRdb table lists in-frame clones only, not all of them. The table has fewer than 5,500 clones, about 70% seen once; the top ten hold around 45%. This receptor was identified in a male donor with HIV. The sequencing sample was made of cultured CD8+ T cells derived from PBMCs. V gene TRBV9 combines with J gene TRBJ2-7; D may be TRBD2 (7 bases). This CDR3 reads CASSVGGGFSYEQYF. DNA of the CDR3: TGCGCCAGCAGCGTAGGGGGAGGGTTCTCCTACGAGCAGTACTTC.